This TCR beta chain emerged from a study of blood T cell repertoires in COVID-19. The CDR3 has 12 amino acids. V lost 0 bases, J lost 13 bases, and 10 bases lay in between. Per the germline V gene, CDR1 is SGHTA and CDR2 is FQGNSA. Clones were read by immunoSEQ multiplex PCR, and TCRdb kept only the in-frame ones, dropping some. The table includes roughly 290,000 clones, nearly 90% detected once. Sequenced input: PBMCs or T cells enriched from blood (not recorded which). The chain has TRBV7-2 and TRBJ1-5; D is unresolved. The clonotype was recovered from a woman between 18 and 29 years old with acute COVID-19. CDR3 nucleotide sequence: TGTGCCAGCAGCTTAGCCGCGGGATCTCAGCATTTT. This translates into CASSLAAGSQHF.